The 31 T cell receptor beta chains listed next were all sequenced from one sample in a study of blood T cell repertoires in COVID-19. Sequencing was performed with immunoSEQ multiplex PCR; in TCRdb, only in-frame clones are kept and a portion is missing. The sample contains around 97,000 clones, approximately 84% of which appear only once. The sample comprised peripheral blood. All receptors derive from a man between 65 and 85 years old with acute or convalescent COVID-19.

The CDR3, as DNA: TGTGCCAGTAGTAGGACAGTATCCCTCGGGCCGGGGACTGGGGCCAACGTCCTGACTTTC. Amino acids: CASSRTVSLGPGTGANVLTF. The V gene is TRBV19, the J gene TRBJ2-6; a possible D gene is TRBD1 (6 bases). The germline V gene has CDR1 LNHDA and CDR2 SQIVND (reference sequence). The V and J ends lost 4 bases and 2 bases respectively, with 24 bases between them. This CDR3 contains 20 residues.

CDR3 DNA: TGTGCCAGCACCGGGGGGAATTCACCCCTCCACTTT. This encodes CASTGGNSPLHF. This rearrangement joins TRBV28 to TRBJ1-6; tentatively, D is TRBD1 (5 bases). CDR3 size: 12 residues. CDR1 and CDR2 from the germline V gene are MDHEN and SYDVKM. V lost 7 bases and J 7 bases, leaving 8 bases between the germline ends.

The chain recombines TRBV2 with TRBJ1-2; a weak D match, TRBD1 (6 bases). The V gene lost 6 bases and the J gene lost 4 bases, with 18 bases spanning the gap. This CDR3 contains 15 residues. In germline, CDR1 is SNHLY, CDR2 FYNNEI. CDR3 bases: TGTGCCAGCAGAGGGGGACAAAGTTTGTCCTATGGCTACACCTTC. It codes for CASRGGQSLSYGYTF.

The CDR3 reads CASSESGYQPQHF. Written as DNA, the CDR3 is TGTGCCAGCAGTGAGTCGGGGTATCAGCCCCAGCATTTT. The chain couples TRBV2 to TRBJ1-5; D gene ambiguous. The V gene's germline CDR1 is SNHLY and CDR2 FYNNEI. V dropped 3 bases and J dropped 5 bases, with 8 bases sitting between them. This CDR3 has 13 amino acids.

The chain couples TRBV19 to TRBJ2-1; 9 nucleotides align to TRBD2. CDR1 and CDR2 (germline): LNHDA, SQIVND (reference sequence). This CDR3 comprises 15 residues. V gave up 1 base and J gave up 8 bases; unmatched junction bases: 6. This chain's CDR3 is CASSIVGTSSHEQFF. DNA of the CDR3: TGTGCCAGTAGTATAGTCGGGACTAGCTCCCATGAGCAGTTCTTC. Full variable domain (remainder filled in from reference TRBV19 and TRBJ2-1): DGGITQSPKYLFRKEGQNVTLSCEQNLNHDAMYWYRQDPGQGLRLIYYSQIVNDFQKGDIAEGYSVSREKKESFPLTVTSAQKNPTAFYLCASSIVGTSSHEQFFGPGTRLTVL.

The chain recombines TRBV12-3 or TRBV12-4 with TRBJ2-2, with 7 nucleotides matching TRBD2. V trimming: 7 bases; J trimming: 5 bases; junction bases outside the gene matches: 4. This CDR3 has 13 amino acids. The CDR3 is CASNGGKTGELFF. The CDR3 DNA reads TGTGCCAGCAACGGGGGGAAGACCGGGGAGCTGTTTTTT.

The rearrangement uses TRBV3-1 (or the pseudogene TRBV3-2) and TRBJ1-2; TRBD1 is a possible D gene (6 bases). The V end was cut by 5 bases, the J end by 2 bases, with 6 bases between. The CDR3 extends over 12 amino acids. Germline loops: CDR1 LGHDT, CDR2 YNNKEL (reference sequence). For the CDR3, the DNA is TGTGCCAGCAGCGACAGGAACTATGGCTACACCTTC. The encoded protein is CASSDRNYGYTF.

This clone ranks as medium-sized. This sequence joins TRBV5-1 and TRBJ2-5; TRBD2 agrees at 8 bases. The ends lost 4 bases at V and 7 bases at J; junction bases unmatched: 6. The CDR3 runs 13 residues. CDR1 and CDR2 (germline): SGHRS, YFSETQ. CDR3 region: CASSETSGGTQYF. The DNA for the CDR3 is TGCGCCAGCAGCGAAACTAGCGGTGGGACCCAGTACTTC.

This clone was counted a single time. This chain uses TRBV19 with TRBJ1-1; D is possibly TRBD1 (5 bases). The germline CDR1 and CDR2 sequences are LNHDA and SQIVND (reference sequence). V lost 1 base and J 5 bases, leaving 8 bases between the germline ends. This CDR3 region has 13 residues. The CDR3 DNA reads TGTGCCAGTAGTATAGGAAAGGGGACTGAAGCTTTCTTT. Translating it yields CASSIGKGTEAFF.

The chain joins TRBV12-3 or TRBV12-4 to TRBJ1-1; 8 positions agree with TRBD1. The CDR3 extends over 13 amino acids. J lost 3 bases, V lost 6 bases, and 3 bases had no gene match. CDR3 region: CASRGQAYTEAFF. CDR3 in DNA: TGTGCCAGCAGGGGACAGGCGTACACTGAAGCTTTCTTT.

The CDR3: CASRPQGTYTQYF. The CDR3 bases are TGTGCCAGCAGACCGCAGGGTACTTATACGCAGTATTTT. The chain carries TRBV5-4 and TRBJ2-3, with a weak D call TRBD1 (5 bases). V was pared by 5 bases and J by 7 bases, with 14 bases between. Germline CDR1 is SGHNT and CDR2 is YYREEE (reference sequence). The CDR3 has 13 residues. Looking up the rest from reference TRBV5-4 and TRBJ2-3 gives the full variable domain: ETGVTQSPTHLIKTRGQQVTLRCSSQSGHNTVSWYQQALGQGPQFIFQYYREEENGRGNFPPRFSGLQFPNYSSELNVNALELDDSALYLCASRPQGTYTQYFGPGTRLTVL.

V usage is TRBV28 and J usage is TRBJ1-1; D is possibly TRBD1 (5 bases). The V gene lost 7 bases and the J gene lost 0 bases, with 6 bases spanning the gap. CDR3 length: 12 amino acids. The germline CDR1 and CDR2 sequences are MDHEN and SYDVKM. CDR3 region: CASMTVNTEAFF. Written as DNA, the CDR3 is TGTGCCAGCATGACAGTGAACACTGAAGCTTTCTTT.

The chain links TRBV20-1 to TRBJ2-7, with a tentative D call TRBD1 (6 bases). V lost 5 bases and J 9 bases, leaving 14 bases between the germline ends. Germline V lookup: CDR1 DFQATT, CDR2 SNEGSKA (reference sequence). This CDR3 has 11 amino acids. This chain's CDR3 is CSAVPSRGQYF. The CDR3 DNA is TGCAGTGCTGTGCCTAGCAGGGGGCAGTACTTC.

The genes are TRBV19 and TRBJ1-1; TRBD1 matches 10 bases. Germline V gene lookup returns CDR1 LNHDA and CDR2 SQIVND (reference sequence). The V segment lost 6 bases and the J segment 5 bases; nucleotides outside the gene matches: 12. The CDR3 has 16 residues. The CDR3 bases are TGTGCCAGTAGGGGTGCTAAGACAGGGGGCAAGACTGAAGCTTTCTTT. Its protein is CASRGAKTGGKTEAFF.

V is TRBV5-4 and J is TRBJ2-7; 8 nucleotides match TRBD2. The J segment lost 4 bases and the V segment lost 4 bases, leaving 7 bases of the junction unmatched. Germline-derived CDR1 and CDR2 are SGHNT and YYREEE (reference sequence). This CDR3 spans 14 amino acids. This CDR3 reads CASSPGGARYEQYF. The DNA of the CDR3 is TGTGCCAGCAGCCCCGGGGGGGCGAGGTACGAGCAGTACTTC.

This clone appeared a single time. The chain couples TRBV5-4 to TRBJ1-3; D gene uncertain. The germline V and J ends were trimmed by 3 bases and 0 bases, with 10 bases remaining between them. The germline V gene has CDR1 SGHNT and CDR2 YYREEE (reference sequence). The length of the CDR3 is 15 residues. CDR3 residues: CASSSWTSSGNTIYF. The CDR3 DNA reads as TGTGCCAGCAGCTCCTGGACTTCCTCTGGAAACACCATATATTTT.

This clone showed up just a few times. The V and J genes are TRBV5-1 and TRBJ1-4; D is possibly TRBD1 (6 bases). The CDR3 consists of 14 residues. Trimming took 1 base from V and 6 from J, leaving 10 bases between them. Per germline, CDR1 SGHRS and CDR2 YFSETQ. CDR3 loop: CASSLSRGDEKLFF. The CDR3 DNA is TGCGCCAGCAGCTTGAGCAGGGGTGATGAAAAACTGTTTTTT.

CDR3 amino acids: CAWSPGTGSRYTF. CDR3 sequence (DNA): TGTGCCTGGAGTCCCGGGACAGGCTCTCGCTACACCTTC. V usage is TRBV30 and J usage is TRBJ1-2; 8 positions match TRBD1. Trimming at V came to 2 bases and at J to 9 bases, leaving 8 bases not matched to a gene. Germline CDR1 and CDR2: GTSNPN and SVGIG (reference sequence). The CDR3 is 13 amino acids.

The sample holds a few counts of this clone. The chain carries TRBV5-1 and TRBJ1-1; 9 bases are shared with TRBD1. This CDR3 spans 17 amino acids. The junction had 11 bases not matched to a gene; V was cut back by 4 bases and J by 1 base. The germline V gene has CDR1 SGHRS and CDR2 YFSETQ. CDR3 coding DNA: TGCGCCAGCAGCCCCTGGACAGGGGTCAGATCGAACACTGAAGCTTTCTTT. Translating gives CASSPWTGVRSNTEAFF.

The chain links TRBV6-2 or TRBV6-3 to TRBJ2-1, with 7 positions matching TRBD2. After removal of 6 bases from V and 1 base from J, the junction contained 15 bases not matched to a gene. The CDR3 length is 18 residues. CDR1 MNHEY and CDR2 SVGEGT come from the germline V gene. Here the CDR3 DNA reads TGTGCCAGCAGCCCTCTGGTTGGGGAGGGTGGGTCCTACAATGAGCAGTTCTTC. This encodes CASSPLVGEGGSYNEQFF.

The chain recombines TRBV10-3 with TRBJ2-1; possibly TRBD2 for D (5 bases). The CDR3 is 17 amino acids. V lost 0 bases to trimming and J lost 0 bases, with 12 bases between them. Germline CDR1 is ENHRY and CDR2 is SYGVKD. CDR3 DNA: TGTGCCATCAGTGAGTCGAAGAGAGGGTACTCCTACAATGAGCAGTTCTTC. This codes for CAISESKRGYSYNEQFF.

The chain couples TRBV7-9 to TRBJ1-4; TRBD1 matches 11 bases. In germline, CDR1 is SEHNR, CDR2 FQNEAQ (reference sequence). Germline trimming cut 0 bases from V and 10 bases from J; bases unmatched to any gene: 10. The CDR3 runs to 17 residues. The CDR3 protein is CASSLAHGTGGGVKLFF. The CDR3 DNA reads TGTGCCAGCAGCTTAGCGCATGGGACAGGGGGTGGCGTAAAACTGTTTTTT.

The rearrangement joins TRBV6-5 to TRBJ1-1; 11 bases are shared with TRBD1. The junction had 9 bases not matched to a gene; V was cut back by 7 bases and J by 11 bases. Germline CDR1 and CDR2: MNHEY and SVGAGI. The CDR3 has 13 residues. CDR3 in amino acids: CASKTGQGARAFF. For the CDR3, the DNA is TGTGCCAGCAAAACCGGACAGGGGGCGCGTGCTTTCTTT.

The chain employs TRBV19 and TRBJ1-2, with a possible D match to TRBD1 (5 bases). CDR1 is LNHDA and CDR2 is SQIVND in the germline V gene (reference sequence). The length of the CDR3 is 14 residues. V lost 3 bases to trimming and J lost 7 bases, with 15 bases between them. The CDR3, as DNA: TGTGCCAGTAGTATCCCGGAGGGGTTGGGTGGCTACACCTTC. Its protein product is CASSIPEGLGGYTF. The full variable domain, its missing parts supplied by reference TRBV19 and TRBJ1-2, is DGGITQSPKYLFRKEGQNVTLSCEQNLNHDAMYWYRQDPGQGLRLIYYSQIVNDFQKGDIAEGYSVSREKKESFPLTVTSAQKNPTAFYLCASSIPEGLGGYTFGSGTRLTVV.

The V and J genes are TRBV28 and TRBJ2-5; TRBD2 matches at 13 bases. The CDR3 length is 16 residues. Germline values: CDR1 MDHEN, CDR2 SYDVKM. Germline trimming cut 6 bases from V and 5 bases from J; bases unmatched to any gene: 9. The CDR3 bases are TGTGCCAGCAGCCCGGGGACTAGCGGGATTTGGGAGACCCAGTACTTC. The encoded protein is CASSPGTSGIWETQYF.

The rearrangement links TRBV9 to TRBJ2-2; 9 bases map to TRBD2. Germline CDR1 is SGDLS and CDR2 is YYNGEE. V trimming: 3 bases; J trimming: 6 bases; junction bases outside the gene matches: 9. The length of the CDR3 is 16 residues. CDR3 sequence reads: CASSGFAGGPAGELFF. CDR3 DNA: TGTGCCAGCAGCGGGTTCGCGGGAGGGCCTGCCGGGGAGCTGTTTTTT. Looking up the rest from reference TRBV9 and TRBJ2-2 gives the full variable domain: DSGVTQTPKHLITATGQRVTLRCSPRSGDLSVYWYQQSLDQGLQFLIQYYNGEERAKGNILERFSAQQFPDLHSELNLSSLELGDSALYFCASSGFAGGPAGELFFGEGSRLTVL.

The CDR3 region is CASSRSPGQGAYEQFF. For the CDR3, the DNA is TGCGCCAGCAGCCGCTCCCCGGGACAGGGGGCTTATGAGCAGTTCTTC. J is TRBJ2-1 and V is TRBV5-1; 12 positions match TRBD1. The V and J ends lost 4 bases and 8 bases, in that order; junction bases with no gene match: 10. The CDR3 has 16 amino acids. CDR1 and CDR2 from the germline V gene are SGHRS and YFSETQ.

The chain joins TRBV7-2 to TRBJ2-6, with TRBD2 matching 10 bases. The CDR3 length is 17 residues. CDR1 SGHTA and CDR2 FQGNSA come from the germline V gene. After removal of 5 bases from V and 0 bases from J, the junction contained 4 bases not matched to a gene. The CDR3: CASSLTSGDSGANVLTF. The DNA for the CDR3 is TGTGCCAGCAGCCTTACTAGCGGGGACTCTGGGGCCAACGTCCTGACTTTC.

V gene TRBV13 combines with J gene TRBJ1-2; 8 bases map to TRBD1. The length of the CDR3 is 16 residues. From germline, CDR1 is PRHDT and CDR2 FYEKMQ (reference sequence). J was trimmed by 0 bases and V by 6 bases; bases with no gene match: 9. Here the CDR3 DNA reads TGTGCCAGCAGGCAGGGGGCGCCTTTTACTAACTATGGCTACACCTTC. This gives the protein CASRQGAPFTNYGYTF.

The chain joins TRBV2 to TRBJ2-1; 13 nucleotides align to TRBD2. The CDR3 totals 15 residues. Losses at the gene ends were 6 bases for V and 3 bases for J; bases not matched to a gene: 2. Germline V gives CDR1 SNHLY, CDR2 FYNNEI. CDR3: CASRRLAGGYNEQFF. The CDR3 DNA is TGTGCCAGCAGAAGACTAGCGGGGGGCTACAATGAGCAGTTCTTC.

This clone has just one count. The chain joins TRBV5-1 to TRBJ1-2; the D is unclear. From germline, CDR1 is SGHRS and CDR2 YFSETQ. V lost 0 bases and J lost 4, with 10 bases in between. The length of the CDR3 is 14 residues. The CDR3 DNA sequence: TGCGCCAGCAGCTTGGACACAGCTCTCTATGGCTACACCTTC. Amino acid sequence: CASSLDTALYGYTF.